The 14 T cell receptor beta chains below were found in one sample sequenced in a study of T cell responses to AZD1222 COVID-19 vaccine. Measured with immunoSEQ multiplex PCR; TCRdb has only the in-frame clones, and not every one. This table holds 120,000 to 150,000 clones, less than 95% found once. The sequencing used peripheral blood, collected on day 0 of AZD1222 vaccination. The receptors stem from an adult in good health.

The chain couples TRBV27 to TRBJ1-3; no reliable D call. Looked up from germline, CDR1 is MNHEY and CDR2 is SMNVEV (reference sequence). The V gene lost 6 bases and the J gene lost 0 bases, with 12 bases spanning the gap. This CDR3 is 15 amino acids long. The CDR3 loop is CASRRSGFSGNTIYF. The CDR3 region has the DNA TGTGCCAGCAGACGGAGTGGATTCTCTGGAAACACCATATATTTT.

J is TRBJ1-2 and V is TRBV5-1, with a possible D match to TRBD1 (6 bases). V gave up 6 bases and J gave up 5 bases, with 17 bases separating them. Looked up from germline, CDR1 is SGHRS and CDR2 is YFSETQ. The CDR3 is 14 amino acids. This chain's CDR3 is CASTPGHLSYGYTF. DNA of the CDR3: TGCGCCAGCACCCCGGGACATCTGAGTTATGGCTACACCTTC.

The chain carries TRBV4-2 and TRBJ1-3, with a weak D call TRBD1 (5 bases). Between the trimmed V and J ends, which lost 0 bases and 2 bases, there was a span of 8 bases. This CDR3 spans 15 amino acids. Germline V gives CDR1 LGHNA, CDR2 YNFKEQ. The CDR3 DNA follows: TGTGCCAGCAGCCAAGAATCAGGGCCTGGAAACACCATATATTTT. Translated: CASSQESGPGNTIYF.

A single count supports this clone. This sequence joins TRBV21-1 and TRBJ1-4; the table assigns TRBD1, which was not confirmed against the DNA. TRBV21-1 is classified as a pseudogene. CDR3 size: 15 residues. This CDR3 is CASSKIRDRDEKLFF. For the CDR3, the DNA is TGTGCCAGCAGCAAAATTAGAGACAGGGATGAAAAACTGTTTTTT.

This clone has only one observation. This rearrangement joins TRBV29-1 to TRBJ1-4, with 9 positions matching TRBD1. The CDR3 runs 13 residues. The germline V gene has CDR1 SQVTM and CDR2 ANQGSEA. The ends lost 4 bases at V and 7 bases at J; junction bases unmatched: 4. The CDR3 loop reads CSVGDRVPEKLFF. The CDR3 region has the DNA TGCAGCGTTGGGGACAGGGTACCTGAAAAACTGTTTTTT.

The CDR3 is CASSLFTGTYEQYF. The CDR3 nucleotides read TGTGCCAGCAGTTTGTTCACAGGAACCTACGAGCAGTACTTC. The chain uses TRBV27 and TRBJ2-7, with D perhaps matching TRBD1 (5 bases). Germline V gene lookup returns CDR1 MNHEY and CDR2 SMNVEV (reference sequence). V shed 3 bases and J shed 2 bases, with 11 bases lying between them. CDR3 length equals 14 residues.

The rearrangement uses TRBV2 and TRBJ2-1; TRBD1 is a possible D gene (6 bases). CDR1 and CDR2 (germline): SNHLY, FYNNEI. The CDR3 sequence is 14 residues long. The V and J ends lost 3 bases and 7 bases respectively, with 13 bases between them. CDR3 sequence: CASSDTGNKNEQFF. DNA of the CDR3: TGTGCCAGCAGTGACACAGGGAATAAAAATGAGCAGTTCTTC.

The V call is TRBV2, the J call TRBJ1-4; D is undetermined. V shed 4 bases and J shed 8 bases, with 11 bases lying between them. There are 13 residues in the CDR3. The germline gives CDR1 SNHLY, CDR2 FYNNEI. The CDR3 DNA reads as TGTGCCAGCAGTGTTCAGGCCCCGGAAAAACTGTTTTTT. Residues: CASSVQAPEKLFF. The full variable domain, rest sourced from reference TRBV2 and TRBJ1-4, is EPEVTQTPSHQVTQMGQEVILRCVPISNHLYFYWYRQILGQKVEFLVSFYNNEISEKSEIFDDQFSVERPDGSNFTLKIRSTKLEDSAMYFCASSVQAPEKLFFGSGTQLSVL.

V usage is TRBV5-6 and J usage is TRBJ1-2, with D possibly being TRBD1 (6 bases). The CDR3 extends over 11 amino acids. V was clipped by 2 bases and J by 11 bases, with 10 bases between them. The germline V gene encodes CDR1 SGHDT and CDR2 YYEEEE. CDR3 protein: CASSFTGKYTF. The DNA of the CDR3 is TGTGCCAGCAGCTTCACAGGGAAGTACACCTTC.

The chain has TRBV13 and TRBJ1-2, with D perhaps matching TRBD1 (6 bases). The germline CDR1 and CDR2 sequences are PRHDT and FYEKMQ (reference sequence). There are 18 residues in the CDR3. Between the trimmed V and J ends, which lost 5 bases and 8 bases, there was a span of 30 bases. CDR3 coding DNA: TGTGCCAGCAGCCCCTCTCTGGGGGGGCGAGGCCCCATAGGGGGCTACACCTTC. It is translated as CASSPSLGGRGPIGGYTF.

This clone appeared a single time. The chain employs TRBV28 and TRBJ1-5; possible D gene TRBD1, 5 bases. V lost 6 bases to trimming and J lost 15 bases, with 30 bases between them. CDR1 is MDHEN and CDR2 is SYDVKM in the germline V gene. This CDR3 has 16 amino acids. In DNA, the CDR3 is TGTGCCAGCAGGTCCGCGGGGCGGCCTCCCACCCGGCCCGGGCATTTT. Translated: CASRSAGRPPTRPGHF.

This chain links TRBV2 with TRBJ2-4; D uncertain. The V gene's germline CDR1 is SNHLY and CDR2 FYNNEI. With 8 bases removed from V and 8 bases from J, the gap between germline ends came to 13 bases. The CDR3 consists of 12 residues. In DNA form, the CDR3 reads TGTGCCAGCCGTCCTACAGAAGACATTCAGTACTTC. It yields the protein CASRPTEDIQYF.

J is TRBJ2-7 and V is TRBV24-1; perhaps TRBD1 as D (6 bases). This CDR3 has 12 residues. V dropped 8 bases and J dropped 5 bases, with 12 bases sitting between them. Germline values: CDR1 KGHDR, CDR2 SFDVKD. CDR3 sequence: CATTYYRDEQYF. The CDR3 bases are TGTGCCACCACCTACTACAGGGACGAGCAGTACTTC.

The rearrangement links TRBV7-6 to TRBJ2-1; D remains ambiguous. There are 17 residues in the CDR3. V was shortened by 2 bases and J by 0 bases, with 14 bases between the two germline ends. Germline values: CDR1 SGHVS, CDR2 FNYEAQ. CDR3 residues: CASSLRSHPVSYNEQFF. CDR3 nucleotides: TGTGCCAGCAGCTTAAGGTCACACCCAGTCTCCTACAATGAGCAGTTCTTC.